This T cell receptor beta chain was sequenced in a study of T cell responses to AZD1222 COVID-19 vaccine. CDR3 size: 10 residues. The ends were cut back, 5 bases at V and 8 bases at J, with 6 bases in the middle. From germline, CDR1 is GTSNPN and CDR2 SVGIG (reference sequence). Sequenced by immunoSEQ multiplex PCR; TCRdb stores in-frame clones only, minus some. The sample gives 80,000 to 100,000 clones, about nine tenths of which show up once; around 10% is in the top ten. V is TRBV30 and J is TRBJ1-4; no definite D call. Sequenced material: peripheral blood, taken 28 days after the second AZD1222 dose. This clonotype originated in an adult who received the AZD1222 COVID-19 vaccine. The CDR3 nucleotides are TGTGCCTGGGGCCAAGAAAAACTGTTTTTT. It specifies CAWGQEKLFF.